The source of this T cell receptor beta chain is a study of shared clonotypes between healthy human individuals. Looking at the study overall: CD4 naive cells filled three plates per donor, CD4 memory three, CD8 naive two and CD8 memory one.

Sequenced by immunoSEQ multiplex PCR; TCRdb stores in-frame clones only, minus some. The sample includes about 1.1 million clones, approximately 80% seen only once; the top ten take about 0.89%. This clone is a singleton in its sample. Its antigen is not identified. The CDR3 is 13 amino acids. J gave up 1 base and V 9 bases, and 5 bases lay outside the gene matches. Germline CDR1 and CDR2: SGHAT and FQDESV (reference sequence). Whole-study results and caveats: Only blood was sampled; tissue repertoires likely differ. Despite large depth, sorted-subset datasets appeared incompletely sequenced. Shared clonotypes: roughly 4.7% naive CD4, approximately 3.4% naive CD8, about 2.5% memory CD4, under 0.5% memory CD8.

The gene calls are TRBV11-1 and TRBJ1-1, with 7 bases aligning to TRBD1. The TCR sequence derives from a man between 18 and 29 years old in good health. Some clones in this sample may be carry-over from other donors' samples. Sequenced input: memory CD4+ T cells from PBMCs. Subset meaning: CD45RA-negative fraction. The CDR3 spells CASDWTGNTEAFF. CDR3 in DNA: TGTGCCAGTGATTGGACAGGGAACACTGAAGCTTTCTTT.